This is a list of T cell receptor beta chains from one sample in a study of blood T cell repertoires in COVID-19. Method: immunoSEQ multiplex PCR; TCRdb's copy keeps in-frame clones and lacks some. The sample lists about 260,000 clones, around 80% occurring once. The sequencing input was PBMCs or T cells enriched from blood (not recorded which). These receptors all stem from a man in his thirties or forties with acute COVID-19. Each CDR3 is given with its conserved first and last residue. The order of the fields is V gene, D gene, J gene, CDR3 length, clone size, CDR3 protein, CDR3 DNA. The D gene is left open where the match is weak. Part of the rows lack a size; the others show once, few, many or a class for expanded clones.

TRBV11-3,NA,TRBJ1-2,17,NA,CASSLVAGDTEGYGYTF,TGTGCCAGCAGCTTAGTTGCAGGGGACACTGAAGGCTATGGCTACACCTTC
TRBV15,NA,TRBJ1-5,16,NA,CATSRVGGVSNQPQHF,TGTGCCACCAGCAGAGTAGGAGGGGTTAGCAATCAGCCCCAGCATTTT
TRBV7-8,NA,TRBJ1-3,12,once,CASSLEEYTIYF,TGTGCCAGCAGCTTAGAAGAGTACACCATATATTTT
TRBV14,NA,TRBJ2-3,17,NA,CASSLSEGLAFKYTQYF,TGTGCCAGCAGCCTCTCGGAGGGGCTAGCGTTCAAATATACGCAGTATTTT
TRBV11-3,NA,TRBJ2-5,14,NA,CASSPGWGRETQYF,TGTGCCAGCAGTCCGGGGTGGGGGCGAGAGACCCAGTACTTC
TRBV25-1,TRBD2,TRBJ2-3,17,NA,CASSEPHWRGGADTQYF,TGTGCCAGCAGTGAACCTCATTGGAGGGGAGGGGCAGATACGCAGTATTTT
TRBV11-3,NA,TRBJ2-1,18,NA,CASSLDPASRRSYNEQFF,TGTGCCAGCAGCTTAGATCCCGCTAGCCGCCGCTCCTACAATGAGCAGTTCTTC
TRBV6-2/TRBV6-3,NA,TRBJ1-5,15,NA,CASSYPGYSNQPQHF,TGTGCCAGCAGTTATCCGGGGTATAGCAATCAGCCCCAGCATTTT
TRBV5-6,TRBD1,TRBJ1-1,14,NA,CASSRTGRNTEAFF,TGTGCCAGCAGCCGGACAGGGAGGAACACTGAAGCTTTCTTT
TRBV9,TRBD1,TRBJ1-6,15,few,CASSLTTGGPSPLHF,TGTGCCAGCAGCTTAACGACAGGGGGCCCTTCACCCCTCCACTTT
TRBV7-9,NA,TRBJ1-5,12,NA,CASSLPSGAQHF,TGTGCCAGCAGCCTCCCCTCGGGGGCCCAGCATTTT
TRBV25-1,NA,TRBJ1-5,17,NA,CASSEWRTDHSNQPQHF,TGTGCCAGCAGTGAATGGAGGACAGACCATAGCAATCAGCCCCAGCATTTT
TRBV2,TRBD1,TRBJ2-2,16,NA,CASRGGQGWNTGELFF,TGTGCCAGCAGGGGCGGACAGGGGTGGAACACCGGGGAGCTGTTTTTT
TRBV5-4,TRBD1,TRBJ1-2,13,NA,CASSAGGNYGYTF,TGTGCCAGCAGCGCAGGGGGGAACTATGGCTACACCTTC
TRBV5-1,TRBD1,TRBJ2-1,14,once,CASSLGGQVAEQFF,TGCGCCAGCAGCTTGGGGGGACAGGTAGCCGAGCAGTTCTTC
TRBV25-1,NA,TRBJ1-5,13,NA,CASSDRHSQPQHF,TGTGCCAGCAGTGATCGCCACAGTCAGCCCCAGCATTTT
TRBV7-8,TRBD2,TRBJ2-1,15,NA,CASSSLAGGSNEQFF,TGTGCCAGCAGCTCCCTAGCGGGAGGTTCCAATGAGCAGTTCTTC
TRBV18,TRBD1,TRBJ2-4,14,NA,CASSPGTGDNIQYF,TGTGCCAGCTCACCCGGGACAGGGGATAACATTCAGTACTTC
TRBV27,TRBD2,TRBJ2-1,14,NA,CASSTFGGANEQFF,TGTGCCAGCAGTACTTTCGGGGGGGCCAATGAGCAGTTCTTC
TRBV5-1,TRBD1,TRBJ2-2,15,NA,CASSGDSLGTGELFF,TGCGCCAGCAGCGGGGACAGCCTAGGGACCGGGGAGCTGTTTTTT
TRBV24-1,TRBD2,TRBJ2-2,15,NA,CATSALAGVRRELFF,TGTGCCACCAGTGCACTAGCGGGAGTTCGGAGGGAGCTGTTTTTT